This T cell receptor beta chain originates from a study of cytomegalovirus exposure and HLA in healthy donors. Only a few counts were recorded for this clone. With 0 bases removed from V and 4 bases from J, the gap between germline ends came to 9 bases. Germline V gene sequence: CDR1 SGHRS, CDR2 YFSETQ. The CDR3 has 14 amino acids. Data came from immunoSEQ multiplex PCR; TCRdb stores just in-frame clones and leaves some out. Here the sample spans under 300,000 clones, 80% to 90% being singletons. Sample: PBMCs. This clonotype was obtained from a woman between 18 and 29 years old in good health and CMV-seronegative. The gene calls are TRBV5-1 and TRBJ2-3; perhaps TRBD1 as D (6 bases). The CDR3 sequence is CASSLGQAPDTQYF. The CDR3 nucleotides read TGCGCCAGCAGCTTGGGACAGGCCCCAGATACGCAGTATTTT.